The 13 T cell receptor beta chains given below trace back to one sample, sequenced in a study of blood T cell repertoires in COVID-19. Produced via immunoSEQ multiplex PCR; TCRdb's table is partial and in-frame only. The sample comprises roughly 400,000 clones, about nine tenths of which are singletons, and 1.5% to 2% rests with the top ten. What was sequenced was PBMCs or T cells enriched from blood (not recorded which). These receptors were obtained from a young woman who had recovered from COVID-19.

This chain links TRBV2 with TRBJ1-1, with 7 bases aligning to TRBD1. CDR3 length: 13 residues. In germline, CDR1 is SNHLY, CDR2 FYNNEI. V lost 6 bases, J lost 4 bases, and 5 bases stayed unmatched. The CDR3 spells CASRVGTATEAFF. CDR3 in DNA: TGTGCCAGCAGGGTCGGGACAGCCACTGAAGCTTTCTTT.

Regarding this clone: Germline is not matched at one junction end, which may reflect a read error. The V and J genes are TRBV5-6 and TRBJ2-1; TRBD2 aligns across 13 bases. The CDR3 extends over 13 amino acids. The germline gives CDR1 SGHDT, CDR2 YYEEEE. CDR3 nucleotides: TGTGCCAGCAGCTGGGGGACTAGCGGGGAGCGGTTCTTC. It codes for CASSWGTSGERFF.

The rearrangement links TRBV6-5 to TRBJ2-1; 10 nucleotides match TRBD2. Germline V gene data show CDR1 as MNHEY and CDR2 as SVGAGI. This CDR3 has 14 amino acids. V was pared by 8 bases and J by 7 bases, with 8 bases of the junction left unmatched. The CDR3 DNA is TGTGCCAGCGGCCGGACTAGCGGATTGAATGAGCAGTTCTTC. Protein sequence: CASGRTSGLNEQFF.

V gene TRBV30 combines with J gene TRBJ1-1; weak D call: TRBD1 (6 bases). The CDR3 is 16 amino acids. Per the germline V gene, CDR1 is GTSNPN and CDR2 is SVGIG (reference sequence). Trimming removed 0 bases from V and 3 bases from J, with 17 bases in between. CDR3 DNA: TGTGCCTGGAGTGTATTAGTTTGGGGGCACGACACTGAAGCTTTCTTT. This gives the protein CAWSVLVWGHDTEAFF.

V gene TRBV19 combines with J gene TRBJ2-7; 14 positions agree with TRBD2. Losses at the gene ends were 9 bases for V and 2 bases for J; bases not matched to a gene: 6. This CDR3 is built from 15 residues. Germline CDR1 reads LNHDA; CDR2 reads SQIVND (reference sequence). As DNA, the CDR3 is TGTGCCAGCACCGGACTAGCGGGAGGTGCCTACGAGCAGTACTTC. As protein: CASTGLAGGAYEQYF.

The rearrangement joins TRBV12-3 or TRBV12-4 to TRBJ2-1; no clear D. V gave up 3 bases and J gave up 7 bases, with 7 bases separating them. The CDR3 sequence is 12 residues long. DNA for the CDR3: TGTGCCAGCAGTTTTCTTCCTAATGAGCAGTTCTTC. Amino acids: CASSFLPNEQFF.

The chain carries TRBV18 and TRBJ2-6, with D possibly matching TRBD1 (5 bases). V was pared by 6 bases and J by 0 bases, with 12 bases between. The CDR3 contains 16 residues. Per germline, CDR1 KGHSH and CDR2 LQKENI. CDR3 protein: CASSPSRASGANVLTF. Written as DNA, the CDR3 is TGTGCCAGCTCTCCCTCCAGGGCCTCTGGGGCCAACGTCCTGACTTTC.

The V and J genes are TRBV6-5 and TRBJ2-7, with 9 positions matching TRBD2. Germline V gene data show CDR1 as MNHEY and CDR2 as SVGAGI. CDR3 length: 15 amino acids. V shed 5 bases and J 3 bases; nucleotides not matched to a gene: 8. CDR3 bases: TGTGCCAGCAGTCGGGAGCGGGGGGCCCTCTACGAGCAGTACTTC. It codes for CASSRERGALYEQYF.

This clone has more than one count but fewer than ten. The chain recombines TRBV10-3 with TRBJ1-2; 9 bases line up with TRBD1. V lost 3 bases and J lost 6; bases outside the gene matches: 8. Germline V gene lookup returns CDR1 ENHRY and CDR2 SYGVKD. CDR3 length: 15 residues. The CDR3 DNA follows: TGTGCCATCAGTGATGCCCAACAGGGGGCTGATGGCTACACCTTC. As protein: CAISDAQQGADGYTF.

The rearrangement joins TRBV7-9 to TRBJ2-1, with a possible D match to TRBD2 (7 bases). Germline lookup yields CDR1 SEHNR and CDR2 FQNEAQ (reference sequence). The CDR3 is 15 residues long. The V end lost 1 base, the J end lost 5 bases, and 12 bases lay between the germline ends. DNA for the CDR3: TGTGCCAGCAGCTTAGAACAGGGACTAAACAATGAGCAGTTCTTC. Encoded protein: CASSLEQGLNNEQFF.

J is TRBJ2-7 and V is TRBV18, with 11 bases aligning to TRBD2. Germline lookup yields CDR1 KGHSH and CDR2 LQKENI. This CDR3 has 14 amino acids. Trimming cost V 3 bases and J 4 bases; bases outside gene matches: 2. The CDR3 protein is CASSPTSGVYEQYF. As DNA, the CDR3 is TGTGCCAGCTCACCGACTAGCGGGGTTTACGAGCAGTACTTC.

The chain recombines TRBV7-9 with TRBJ1-2; the D gene is possibly TRBD1 (5 bases). The V end was cut by 2 bases, the J end by 6 bases, with 16 bases between. This CDR3 spans 15 amino acids. CDR1 and CDR2 from the germline V gene are SEHNR and FQNEAQ (reference sequence). The CDR3 region has the DNA TGTGCCAGCAGCTTATCCCCCGGCAGGGTGAATGGCTACACCTTC. Protein sequence: CASSLSPGRVNGYTF.

CDR3 DNA sequence: TGTGCCATCAGTGAGCCACGACAGGGGGTACATGCTAACTATGGCTACACCTTC. Amino acids: CAISEPRQGVHANYGYTF. The chain couples TRBV10-3 to TRBJ1-2; 9 bases map to TRBD1. V trimming: 2 bases; J trimming: 0 bases; junction bases outside the gene matches: 10. CDR1 and CDR2 (germline): ENHRY, SYGVKD. The CDR3 is made up of 18 amino acids.